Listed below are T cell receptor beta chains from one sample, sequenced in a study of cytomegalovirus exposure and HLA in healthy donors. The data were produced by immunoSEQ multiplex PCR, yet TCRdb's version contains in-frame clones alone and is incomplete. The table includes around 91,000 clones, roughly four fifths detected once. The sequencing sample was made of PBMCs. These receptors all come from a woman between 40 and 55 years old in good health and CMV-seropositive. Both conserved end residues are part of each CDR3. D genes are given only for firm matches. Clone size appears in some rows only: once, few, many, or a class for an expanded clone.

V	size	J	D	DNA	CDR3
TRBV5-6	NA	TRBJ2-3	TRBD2	TGTGCCAGCAGCTTGGTGGGACTAGCGGGAGGGTTCCCCACAGATACGCAGTATTTT	CASSLVGLAGGFPTDTQYF
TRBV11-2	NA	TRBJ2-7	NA	TGTGCCAGCAGCTTAGCCGGAGGCTCCTACGAGCAGTACTTC	CASSLAGGSYEQYF
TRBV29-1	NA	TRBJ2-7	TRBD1	TGCAGCGTCACCGAACAGGGGAGCGAGCAGTACTTC	CSVTEQGSEQYF
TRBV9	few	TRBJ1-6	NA	TGTGCCAGCAGCTATACCGGGAATTCCAATTCACCCCTCCACTTT	CASSYTGNSNSPLHF
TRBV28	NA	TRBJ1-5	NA	TGTGCCAGCAGTCCCCATAGTGGAGGTCAGCCCCAGCATTTT	CASSPHSGGQPQHF
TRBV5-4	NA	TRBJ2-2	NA	TGTGCCAGCAGCTTGGAATACGGGAACACCGGGGAGCTGTTTTTT	CASSLEYGNTGELFF
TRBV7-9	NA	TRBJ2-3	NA	TGTGCCAGCAGCTTACGAGGAGAAATGCGGGGAGATACGCAGTATTTT	CASSLRGEMRGDTQYF
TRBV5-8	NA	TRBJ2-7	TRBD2	TGTGCCAGCAGCTACCTCAGCGGGGGATACGAGCAGTACTTC	CASSYLSGGYEQYF
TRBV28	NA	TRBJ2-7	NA	TGTGCCAGCTCTGACAGCGTAGCCTACGAGCAGTACTTC	CASSDSVAYEQYF
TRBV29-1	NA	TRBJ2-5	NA	TGCAGCGTTGATCGGGCGGGAAGGATGGAAGAGACCCAGTACTTC	CSVDRAGRMEETQYF
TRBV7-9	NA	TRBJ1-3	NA	TGTGCCAGCAGGCCTAAACAGAGATTAGGAAACACCATATATTTT	CASRPKQRLGNTIYF
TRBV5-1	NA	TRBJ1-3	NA	TGCGCCAGCTCCCCGGCCGGAGACTCTGGAAACACCATATATTTT	CASSPAGDSGNTIYF
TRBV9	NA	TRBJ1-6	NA	TGTGCCAGCAGCGTAGCAGGTGGTGATAATTCACCCCTCCACTTT	CASSVAGGDNSPLHF
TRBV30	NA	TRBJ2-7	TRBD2	TGTGCCTGGAGTGTAGGGCGCGGGAGTTCCTACGAGCAGTACTTC	CAWSVGRGSSYEQYF
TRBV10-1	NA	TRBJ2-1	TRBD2	TGCGCCAGCAGTGAGTCGACTAGCGGGCCTTCCAATGAGCAGTTCTTC	CASSESTSGPSNEQFF
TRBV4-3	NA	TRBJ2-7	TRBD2	TGCGCCAGCAGCCAAGGGACTAGCGACTTCGGCGAGCAGTACTTC	CASSQGTSDFGEQYF
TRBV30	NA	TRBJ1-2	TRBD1	TGTGCCTGGAGTGCGACAGGGGGCGACTATGGCTACACCTTC	CAWSATGGDYGYTF
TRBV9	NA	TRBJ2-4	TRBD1	TGTGCCAGCAGCGTAGCTCAGGGGGAAAACATTCAGTACTTC	CASSVAQGENIQYF
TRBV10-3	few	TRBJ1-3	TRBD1	TGTGCCATCAGTACCACAGGGGGTGGAAACACCATATATTTT	CAISTTGGGNTIYF
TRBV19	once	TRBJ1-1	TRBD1	TGTGCCAGTAGTACCCGACTCGGGACAGGGCTTCCTGAAGCTTTCTTT	CASSTRLGTGLPEAFF
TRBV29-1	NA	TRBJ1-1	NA	TGCAGCGCCCTGGTGGGCGAAGCTTTCTTT	CSALVGEAFF
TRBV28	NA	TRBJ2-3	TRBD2	TGTGCCAGCAGTCCAAGGGTACTAGCGGGCCTACTCGGGGAGCAGTATTTT	CASSPRVLAGLLGEQYF
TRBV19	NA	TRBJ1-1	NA	TGTGCCAGTAGTATACTCTCCGGGGGGAACACTGAAGCTTTCTTT	CASSILSGGNTEAFF
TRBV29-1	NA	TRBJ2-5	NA	TGCAGCGTTGTGTCTGTACAAGAGACCCAGTACTTC	CSVVSVQETQYF
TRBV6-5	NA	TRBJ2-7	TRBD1	TGTGCCAGCAGTTACTCCCGACAGGGGCTCGACGAGCAGTACTTC	CASSYSRQGLDEQYF
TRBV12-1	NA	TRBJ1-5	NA	TGTGCCAGCAGCCCGAGGACAGGAGGAAATAGCAATCAGCCCCAGCATTTT	CASSPRTGGNSNQPQHF
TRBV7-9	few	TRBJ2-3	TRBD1	TGTGCCAGCAGCGCCGGGACAGGGGGCACAGATACGCAGTATTTT	CASSAGTGGTDTQYF
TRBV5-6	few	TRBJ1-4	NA	TGTGCCAGCAGCTCTCGGCAGGGATATGAAAAACTGTTTTTT	CASSSRQGYEKLFF
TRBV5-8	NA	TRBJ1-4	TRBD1	TGTGCCAGCAGCTGGGGGGACAGGGGAACTAATGAAAAACTGTTTTTT	CASSWGDRGTNEKLFF
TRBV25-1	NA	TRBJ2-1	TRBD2	TGTGCCAGCAGTGTCGGACTAGCGGCAGGCTACAATGAGCAGTTCTTC	CASSVGLAAGYNEQFF
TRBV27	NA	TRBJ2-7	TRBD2	TGTGCCAGCAGTTTAGGCGGGAGCCCTTACGAGCAGTACTTC	CASSLGGSPYEQYF
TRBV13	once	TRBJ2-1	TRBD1	TGTGCCAGCAGCTTTGGGACAGGGGTCTTTAGTGAGCAGTTCTTC	CASSFGTGVFSEQFF
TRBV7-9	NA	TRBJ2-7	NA	TGTGCCAGCAGCTTAGGACAGCCGAGCTCCTACGAGCAGTACTTC	CASSLGQPSSYEQYF
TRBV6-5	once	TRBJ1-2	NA	TGTGCCAGCAGTTACTTGGCCTCCTATGGCTACACCTTC	CASSYLASYGYTF
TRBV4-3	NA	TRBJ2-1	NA	TGCGCCAGCAGCCAAAGGGGGGGCTCCTACAATGAGCAGTTCTTC	CASSQRGGSYNEQFF
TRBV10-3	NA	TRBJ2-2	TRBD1	TGTGCCATCAGTGGACAGGGGGCCCAGAACACCGGGGAGCTGTTTTTT	CAISGQGAQNTGELFF
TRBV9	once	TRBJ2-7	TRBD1	TGTGCCAGCAGCGTTGCGGGACAGGGCTCCGAGCAGTACTTC	CASSVAGQGSEQYF
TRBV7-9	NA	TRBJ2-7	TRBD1	TGTGCCAGCAGCGGACTGCGACTCGGACAGGGGAGCGAGCAGTACTTC	CASSGLRLGQGSEQYF
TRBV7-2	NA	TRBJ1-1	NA	TGTGCCAGCAGCAACAGACATGGGAACACTGAAGCTTTCTTT	CASSNRHGNTEAFF
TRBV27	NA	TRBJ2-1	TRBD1	TGTGCCAGCGGGGACAGACAGAGCTCCTACAATGAGCAGTTCTTC	CASGDRQSSYNEQFF
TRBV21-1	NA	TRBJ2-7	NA	TGTGCCAGCAGCATTGGCCAGACCTACGAGCAGTACTTC	CASSIGQTYEQYF
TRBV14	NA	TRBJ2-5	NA	TGTGCCAGCAGCCAAGATTGGGGGCGTCAGGGCCAAGAGACCCAGTACTTC	CASSQDWGRQGQETQYF
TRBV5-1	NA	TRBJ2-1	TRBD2	TGCGCCAGCGAAGCCGGGACTATAAGAGATGAGCAGTTCTTC	CASEAGTIRDEQFF
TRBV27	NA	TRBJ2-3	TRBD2	TGTGCCAGCAGTTTATCAGTGCCTAGCGGGTATATTATTAGCACAGATACGCAGTATTTT	CASSLSVPSGYIISTDTQYF
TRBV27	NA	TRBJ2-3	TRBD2	TGTGCCAGCAGGGTGGGACTAGCGGACACAGATACGCAGTATTTT	CASRVGLADTDTQYF